The clone carrying this T cell receptor (beta chain) was observed a few times. Its antigen is as yet unknown. Since all of the isolated RNA was reverse transcribed, expressed TCRB transcripts were what got sequenced. Here immunoSEQ multiplex PCR was the method, and the copy in TCRdb shows in-frame clones only, minus some. The sample shows 600,000 to 700,000 clones, around 12% of them seen only once. Germline CDR1 is SQVTM and CDR2 is ANQGSEA. The trim removed 2 bases at V and 4 bases at J, leaving 7 bases unmatched. The CDR3 length is 16 residues. The data were taken from a study of beta chain features in type 1 diabetes. Averaging roughly 100 mL, one heparinised blood draw was given by each donor. Points from the study as a whole: A moderate, significant TCRB CDR3 shortening appeared in type 1 diabetes across four CD4+ subsets. Patients with type 1 diabetes carried fewer insertions and had more deletions at their VDJ junctions.

What was sequenced was naive CD4+ T cells from blood. The V and J genes are TRBV29-1 and TRBJ2-3; 12 bases are shared with TRBD2. The sequence was obtained from a man aged 25 to 45 with type 1 diabetes. The CDR3 nucleotides are TGCAGCGTTGAAACCTCATCTAGCGGGGGGGCAGATACGCAGTATTTT. Its translation: CSVETSSSGGADTQYF.